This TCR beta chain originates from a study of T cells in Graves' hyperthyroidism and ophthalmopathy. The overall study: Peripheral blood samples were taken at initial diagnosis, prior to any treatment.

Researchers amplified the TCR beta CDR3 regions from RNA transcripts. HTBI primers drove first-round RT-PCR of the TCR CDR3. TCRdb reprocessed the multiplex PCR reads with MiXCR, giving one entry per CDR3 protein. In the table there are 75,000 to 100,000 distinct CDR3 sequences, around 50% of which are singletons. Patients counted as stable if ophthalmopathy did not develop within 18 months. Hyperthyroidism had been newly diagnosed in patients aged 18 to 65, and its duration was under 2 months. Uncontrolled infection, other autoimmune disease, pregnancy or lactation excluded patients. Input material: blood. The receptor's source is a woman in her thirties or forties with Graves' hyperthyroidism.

The CDR3 is CASHDRGGMKAFF. Written as DNA, the CDR3 is TGTGCCAGCCACGACAGGGGAGGGATGAAAGCTTTCTTT. The rearrangement links TRBV27 to TRBJ1-1; 8 positions agree with TRBD1. The CDR3 is made up of 13 amino acids. The V segment lost 8 bases and the J segment 9 bases; nucleotides outside the gene matches: 11. Per germline, CDR1 MNHEY and CDR2 SMNVEV (reference sequence).